This entry concerns a single TCR beta chain. Its antigen is undetermined. Amplified regions were TCR beta CDR3 sequences from RNA transcripts. First-round RT-PCR with HTBI primers amplified the TCR CDR3 region. Via MiXCR, TCRdb re-called the multiplex PCR reads, giving one row per CDR3 protein. The table has hundreds of thousands of distinct CDR3 sequences, just over 45% seen once. Germline V gene sequence: CDR1 SNHLY, CDR2 FYNNEI. V shed 3 bases and J shed 3 bases, with 14 bases lying between them. The CDR3 loop spans 15 amino acids. The sample is drawn from a study of T cells in Graves' hyperthyroidism and ophthalmopathy. Findings and limits, study-wide: Blood also contained most expanded thyroid clonotypes above 0.001.

The TCR sequence derives from a woman under 30 with Graves' hyperthyroidism. The sequenced material came from peripheral blood or thyroid tissue (not recorded which). The chain has TRBV2 and TRBJ1-1; perhaps TRBD1 as D (5 bases). This CDR3 is CASSDDSPRYTEAFF. In DNA form, the CDR3 reads TGTGCCAGCAGTGACGACAGCCCTCGGTACACTGAAGCTTTCTTT.